Reported below is one T cell receptor beta chain. It lacks a known antigen. The sample holds no much larger clone one base away, and base qualities are not on file. This sample is part of a study of cytomegalovirus exposure and HLA in healthy donors (dated by TCRdb to about 2017). About the study as a whole: An earlier analysis of some 600 of the donors reported approximately 280 Gb of sequence data and 117 million unique TCR beta sequences obtained from 150 million to 200 million T cells. An early release covering roughly 600 HLA-typed donors comprised roughly 300 gigabases of sequencing data and roughly 85 million unique TCR sequences. Of the roughly 400 genotyped donors, less than 85% were placed in the genetic ancestry cluster associated with self-reported Caucasian donors. The study aimed to test whether signatures of past pathogen exposure could be identified by cataloging public T cell receptors. Using immunosequencing, the study profiled T cell repertoires from about 610 subjects and related those repertoires to cytomegalovirus serostatus. Along with the roughly 670-subject first cohort, a separate validation cohort of 120 different subjects was used. High-throughput TCR immunosequencing, statistical association of individual TCRs with disease status, and machine learning were combined to predict cytomegalovirus infection status. To study patterns of TCR occurrence, a later analysis re-analyzed previously published TCR beta repertoires from several hundred donors and added high-resolution HLA genotyping. The later analysis used no new phenotypic data to find candidate immune exposures, relying instead on TCR beta sequences and their occurrence across donors. To decide whether each TCR beta V gene segment behaved as functional or pseudogenic, an earlier analysis of nearly 600 of the donors relied on high-throughput TCR beta sequencing. Donor age, sex, ethnicity and CMV serostatus were collected together with the repertoire data. In a later genetic analysis, genome-wide SNP genotypes for 398 of the 666 donors were used, and that subset was treated as a discovery cohort. All discovery cohort repertoires had been generated on a single sequencing platform. HLA typing covered class I and class II loci at four-digit resolution. The number of donors typed differed by locus, with roughly 620-640 for A, B, C, DRB1 and DQB1, 522 for DQA1, over 600 for DPA1, and some 470 for DPB1. Because of strong linkage in the cohort, four to six DR-DQ haplotypes were treated as single units for association and clustering. Among roughly 400 genotyped donors of the cohort, an average of around 240,000 unique TCR beta nucleotide sequences were sequenced per donor, around 20% of them non-productive.

The CDR3 covers 16 residues, taking in both the cysteine and the phenylalanine. The only DNA kept is the CDR3, 48 bases in frame from the first base. The germline V gene supplies CDR1 SGHVS and CDR2 FQNEAQ. Relative to germline, V is 6 bases shorter and J is 0 bases shorter, with 17 bases between their ends. Summary of the overall study and its limitations: When HLA alleles, especially DR and DQ, strongly co-occurred, attributing TCR associations to individual alleles was difficult. In a later analysis, HLA-associated TCR beta chains were found to be more clonally expanded and to have lower generation probabilities than equally common non-associated chains. It was suggested by the authors that the approach could potentially be generalized to other disease states and immunological phenotypes. A later analysis found that TCR association rates varied across HLA loci, with DRB1 alleles showing the most associated TCRs and HLA-C alleles the fewest. Sequencing depth was assumed to be roughly uniform across donors in the presence/absence analyses, though that assumption may not hold. Most TCR sequences were observed very rarely across donors, whereas some public TCRs were present in many individuals. The cohort was sequenced for TCR beta chains only, and without alpha or paired-chain data the features that could be detected were limited. Some IMGT-functional V segments, including TRBV6-2 and TRBV6-3, could not be distinguished by the 87-base-pair reads and were therefore excluded. Immune exposure information for the cohort was limited to CMV serostatus. Three of the identified cytomegalovirus-associated TCR beta chains were confirmed in vitro to be specific for cytomegalovirus antigens. Broadly in line with IMGT annotations, most TCR beta V segments showed up in productive rearrangements about 87% or about 30% of the time in an earlier analysis of about 500 of the donors. Correlated functional status among segregating V segments might reflect linkage disequilibrium, but an unknown experimental factor could not be ruled out. A further reported finding was that TCR beta sequences accurately predicted the HLA-A and HLA-B alleles for most subjects in the first cohort. In a later genetic analysis, fewer N-insertions in productive TCRs were reported among donors in an Asian-associated ancestry cluster than the 666-donor mean. The sequencing pipeline was judged likely to have produced a cluster of highly shared sequence variants as a technical artifact. The earlier analysis of 587 of the donors excluded approximately 17 rarely observed V segments, including chromosome 9 orphons, because counts were too low. In a later genetic analysis, a missense DCLRE1C variant was associated with V-gene and J-gene trimming of TCR beta chains, and the association was replicated in an independent cohort. Most CMV-associated TCR beta chains appeared to be HLA-restricted in a later analysis, and the HLA associations seemed to be driven largely by CMV exposure. Several of the top co-occurrence clusters appeared to be linked to parvovirus B19, influenza, CMV and Epstein-Barr virus, according to a later analysis. In a later analysis, 16,951 TCR beta sequences were associated with specific HLA alleles at a false discovery rate of 0.05. Because HLA typing was missing for some donors at each locus, association tests included only the typed subset. In the study, about 150 TCR beta chains were listed as associated with cytomegalovirus. Cytomegalovirus status was reported to be diagnosed by the classifier with high specificity and sensitivity in both the original and validation cohorts.

The library was obtained by the immunoSEQ multiplex PCR assay. The multiplex PCR relied on a mix of 60 forward primers for TCR Vbeta segments and 13 reverse primers for TCR Jbeta segments. The CDR3 region of rearranged TCR beta genes was amplified from genomic DNA by a multiplex PCR assay. On the Illumina HiSeq System, the amplified TCR beta libraries were sequenced as 87-base-pair reads. Per the original workflow: Across the 640 or so repertoires, a later analysis counted roughly 84 million unique TCR beta chains, around 11 million of which were shared by at least two donors. Raw reads were error-corrected and collapsed into unique sequences with a nearest-neighbor algorithm that merged closely related sequences to remove PCR and sequencing errors. CDR3 sequences were aligned to IMGT reference sequences to assign V, D and J gene segments. For a sequence to be retained, a match of at least six nucleotides to both a V gene segment and a J gene segment was required. A rearrangement counted as productive if the CDR3 had no stop codons and remained in frame with V and J, and every other rearrangement counted as non-productive. CDR3 was defined according to IMGT convention as the region running from the second conserved V-encoded cysteine to the conserved J-encoded phenylalanine. Sequences without an unambiguous match to a single V gene segment were excluded from the earlier analysis of 500 to 700 of the donors. In an earlier analysis of 587 of the donors, a V segment was called functional when productive rearrangements were above 56.7%, and segregating when the standard deviation between donors exceeded 5%. A statistical classification framework was built to diagnose cytomegalovirus status from the catalog of TCR beta chain sequences. V and J gene assignment, in a later analysis, came from comparing TCR nucleotide sequences with IMGT/GENE-DB human TR gene sequences. A later analysis assigned CDR3 sequences and most-parsimonious VDJ recombination scenarios with the TCRdist pipeline. In a later analysis, each TCR beta chain was defined by its CDR3 amino acid sequence together with its V-gene family, and reads lacking a unique V-gene family were excluded. As a way to deal with suspected cross-contamination and a sequencing artifact, a later analysis dropped 500 to 700 nucleotide sequences that were highly shared and had low generation probability. In a later analysis, a clonal expansion index was calculated for each public chain from normalized within-repertoire ranks of inferred template counts. A later analysis computed generation probabilities with a VDJ recombination model fitted to out-of-frame rearrangements, and checked the results against IGoR. In a later analysis, hypergeometric tests were used to score TCR-TCR, TCR-HLA and TCR-CMV co-occurrence, with a repertoire-size bias correction applied to TCR pairs. False discovery rates were estimated in a later analysis by permuting HLA or CMV assignments 20 times. A later analysis grouped co-occurring TCRs with DBSCAN, adding TCRdist sequence similarity when clustering within HLA-allele-positive subsets. Repertoires with fewer than 30,000 or more than 120,000 public chains were left out of co-occurrence clustering, as were several repertoires with anomalous nucleotide sharing. The clones in this table, taken by TCRdb from immuneACCESS, are in-frame only. Not every clone is retained; where verified, under half of the shortfall comes from an unresolved V gene, and the cause of the rest is unknown. V, J and clone size are those of that table, while D and trimming were read from the DNA. For this sample the table gives 90,000 to 150,000 clones, of which more than 65% were detected only once. The ten most abundant clones make up less than 6% of the sample.

The cohort comprised around 690 healthy bone marrow donors. At the time of sampling, every cohort member was nominally healthy, though immune exposures that went unrecorded were likely present. The donor was CMV seropositive and was included in the group of about 290 seropositive cohort members. Each donor provided a peripheral blood sample, and peripheral blood mononuclear cells were used for TCR beta sequencing. The Qiagen DNeasy Blood Extraction Kit was used to extract genomic DNA from the blood cell samples. The source of this sequence is a man younger than 30 in good health and CMV-seropositive. Specimen: PBMCs. This sequence uses TRBV7-8 and TRBJ1-1, with no reliable assignment of the D segment. In nucleotides, the sequence is TGTGCCAGCAGTTCCGTATTAGGAGGGTTGAACACTGAAGCTTTCTTT. This encodes CASSSVLGGLNTEAFF.